This T cell receptor (beta chain) originates from a study of T cells in Graves' hyperthyroidism and ophthalmopathy. V dropped 0 bases and J dropped 6; count of bases not matched to a gene: 0. Germline lookup yields CDR1 SGHRS and CDR2 YFSETQ. The CDR3 is 14 residues long. Amplified regions were TCR beta CDR3 sequences from RNA transcripts. Using the HTBI primer set, a first-round RT-PCR was run on the TCR CDR3. TCRdb recomputed calls from the multiplex PCR reads with MiXCR, one row per CDR3 protein. Here the sample spans 300,000 to 500,000 distinct CDR3 sequences, under 15% being singletons. The chain combines TRBV5-1 with TRBJ2-3; 11 bases agree with TRBD1. This sequence was found in a woman aged 30 to 39 with Graves' hyperthyroidism. What was sequenced was blood. CDR3 sequence: CASSLGTGGDTQYF. Here the CDR3 DNA reads TGCGCCAGCAGCTTGGGGACAGGGGGCGATACGCAGTATTTT.